The entry that follows covers one TCR beta chain sequence. Deletions cut 9 bases from V and 5 bases from J, with 14 bases between. The CDR3 covers 13 residues. CDR1 and CDR2 (germline): SNHLY, FYNNEI. These data originate in a study of blood T cell repertoires in COVID-19. Study-level information: PBMCs, B-cell-depleted T cells, or T cells were the source of the cDNA or gDNA that made up the material.

Assay: immunoSEQ multiplex PCR; the TCRdb copy retains only in-frame clones and omits some. The table shows about 210,000 clones, with 82% occurring only once. The sample was peripheral blood. This chain connects TRBV2 to TRBJ2-1; D is possibly TRBD1 (5 bases). This TCR derives from a woman between 40 and 50 years old with acute or convalescent COVID-19. Here the CDR3 DNA reads TGTGCCAGAGGGGATGACAGTCACAATGAGCAGTTCTTC. Protein: CARGDDSHNEQFF.